These T cell receptor beta chains were read from a single sample in a study of CD8 T cell repertoires and HIV-1 epitope variants. Sequencing used immunoSEQ multiplex PCR; TCRdb keeps in-frame clones, though not all of them. The sample carries about 90,000 clones, over 70% recorded once. The sequenced sample consisted of uncultured baseline CD8+ T cells from peripheral blood mononuclear cells (PBMCs). The source of these receptors is a male donor with HIV. The CDR3 runs from the conserved cysteine through the conserved F or W. A D gene is named only where the DNA matches it firmly. Clone size is stated in some rows and not others, as once, few, many or a class when expanded.

cdr3_nt | cdr3_aa | clone_size | j_call | v_call | d_call
TGTGCCAGCAGACTAACCACAGATACGCAGTATTTT | CASRLTTDTQYF | - | TRBJ2-3 | TRBV7-2 | -
TGTGCCAGCAATGAAGGAACATGGGTGGCCTACGAGCAGTACTTC | CASNEGTWVAYEQYF | once | TRBJ2-7 | TRBV2 | -
TGTGCCAGCAGTGCCGGGCCTTCCCGCCGGGAAGCTTTCTTT | CASSAGPSRREAFF | - | TRBJ1-1 | TRBV2 | -
TGTGCCAGCAGCTTGGACCAAGAGACCCAGTACTTC | CASSLDQETQYF | few | TRBJ2-5 | TRBV5-4 | -
TGTGCCAGCAGCTTAACGGTGGGGTCCTACAATGAGCAGTTCTTC | CASSLTVGSYNEQFF | - | TRBJ2-1 | TRBV7-3 | -
TGCGCCAGCAGCTTCCGAGGGAAGGATTCACCCCTCCACTTT | CASSFRGKDSPLHF | few | TRBJ1-6 | TRBV5-1 | -
TGTGCCAGCAGGGGAGGGGTAAGCACAGATACGCAGTATTTT | CASRGGVSTDTQYF | - | TRBJ2-3 | TRBV6-1 | TRBD2
TGCGCCAGCAGCCACAGAGAAGAACAGGGGGCCGGCGGGGAGCTGTTTTTT | CASSHREEQGAGGELFF | - | TRBJ2-2 | TRBV4-1 | TRBD1
TGTGCCAGCAGTTCGTGGACAGGAGTAGCCCAGTACTTC | CASSSWTGVAQYF | - | TRBJ2-5 | TRBV28 | TRBD1
TGCGCCAGTGGATCGAGGATAGGGTACGAGCAGTACTTC | CASGSRIGYEQYF | once | TRBJ2-7 | TRBV10-1 | -
TGTGCCAGCAGTTTCTCCGGGACAGGCGAGGTAAAACTGTTTTTT | CASSFSGTGEVKLFF | - | TRBJ1-4 | TRBV28 | TRBD1
TGTGCCAGCAGCCAGGAACAGAACACTGAAGCTTTCTTT | CASSQEQNTEAFF | - | TRBJ1-1 | TRBV2 | -
TGTGCCAGCAAAAGGAACTACGAGCAGTACTTC | CASKRNYEQYF | - | TRBJ2-7 | TRBV2 | -
TGTGCCAGCAGTACCTATAGCGGGAGAGGTGAGACCCAGTACTTC | CASSTYSGRGETQYF | - | TRBJ2-5 | TRBV27 | TRBD2
TGTGCCAGCAGCCAAGAAGGGCCTGGGGATACGCAGTATTTT | CASSQEGPGDTQYF | - | TRBJ2-3 | TRBV14 | -
TGTGCCAGCTCACCATTTCTAGCGGGTGTCTACGAGCAGTACTTC | CASSPFLAGVYEQYF | - | TRBJ2-7 | TRBV18 | TRBD2
TGTGCCAGCAGTGAAAGCTACGAAGCTTTCTTT | CASSESYEAFF | - | TRBJ1-1 | TRBV6-1 | -
TGTGCCAGCAGTTTCCGACAGGGTGATGGCTACACCTTC | CASSFRQGDGYTF | - | TRBJ1-2 | TRBV28 | TRBD1
TGTGCCAGCAGCTTACAACATGGGACAGGGGGCTACAATGAGCAGTTCTTC | CASSLQHGTGGYNEQFF | - | TRBJ2-1 | TRBV7-2 | TRBD1
TGTGCCAGCTGCGCCTCGGTCACAGGGTTGGGCGCAGATACGCAGTATTTT | CASCASVTGLGADTQYF | few | TRBJ2-3 | TRBV21-1 | -
TGTGCCAGCAGCTTAACGGGGACGAGGGAGCCCCTTTATTTT | CASSLTGTREPLYF | - | TRBJ2-3 | TRBV7-2 | -